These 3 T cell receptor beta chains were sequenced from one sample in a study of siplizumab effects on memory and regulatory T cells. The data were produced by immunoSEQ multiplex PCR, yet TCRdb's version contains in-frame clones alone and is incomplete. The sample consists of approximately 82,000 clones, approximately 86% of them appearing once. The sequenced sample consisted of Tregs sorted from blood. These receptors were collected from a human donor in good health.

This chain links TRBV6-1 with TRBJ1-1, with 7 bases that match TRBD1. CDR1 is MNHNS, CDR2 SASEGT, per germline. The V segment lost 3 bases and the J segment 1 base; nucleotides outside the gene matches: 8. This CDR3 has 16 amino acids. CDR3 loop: CASSEESRGRNTEAFF. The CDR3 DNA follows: TGTGCCAGCAGTGAGGAATCAAGGGGGCGGAACACTGAAGCTTTCTTT.

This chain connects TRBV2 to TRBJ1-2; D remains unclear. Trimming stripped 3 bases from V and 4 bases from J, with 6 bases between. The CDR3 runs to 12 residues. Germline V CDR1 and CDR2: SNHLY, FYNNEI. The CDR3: CASSETFYGYTF. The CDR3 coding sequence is TGTGCCAGCAGTGAGACTTTCTATGGCTACACCTTC. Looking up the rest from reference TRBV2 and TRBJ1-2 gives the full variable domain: EPEVTQTPSHQVTQMGQEVILRCVPISNHLYFYWYRQILGQKVEFLVSFYNNEISEKSEIFDDQFSVERPDGSNFTLKIRSTKLEDSAMYFCASSETFYGYTFGSGTRLTVV.

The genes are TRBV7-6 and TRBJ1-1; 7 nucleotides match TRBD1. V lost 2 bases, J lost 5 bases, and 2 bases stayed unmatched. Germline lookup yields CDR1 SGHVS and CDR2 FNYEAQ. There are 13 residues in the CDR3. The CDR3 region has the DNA TGTGCCAGCAGCTTACTGACAGGGACTGAAGCTTTCTTT. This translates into CASSLLTGTEAFF.